The 21 T cell receptor beta chains reported below all come from one sample, sequenced in a study of OX40 agonist ivuxolimab in advanced cancers. The assay was immunoSEQ multiplex PCR, and TCRdb's table has in-frame clones only and misses some. The sample contains 20,000 to 25,000 clones, 65% to 85% of which appear only once. The sample was CD4+ or CD8+ T cells sorted from blood, taken in a trial of the OX40 agonist ivuxolimab. Every receptor here comes from an adult with an advanced solid tumor such as melanoma, head and neck, liver or kidney cancer.

The V gene is TRBV25-1, the J gene TRBJ2-1, with D tentatively TRBD1 (5 bases). This CDR3 contains 15 residues. V lost 4 bases, J lost 1 base, and 11 bases lay in between. Germline V gene sequence: CDR1 MGHDK, CDR2 SYGVNS. In DNA, the CDR3 is TGTGCCAGCAGTGGGATACAGGATTCCTACAATGAGCAGTTCTTC. Amino acids: CASSGIQDSYNEQFF. Complete variable domain (other parts from reference TRBV25-1 and TRBJ2-1): EADIYQTPRYLVIGTGKKITLECSQTMGHDKMYWYQQDPGMELHLIHYSYGVNSTEKGDLSSESTVSRIRTEHFPLTLESARPSHTSQYLCASSGIQDSYNEQFFGPGTRLTVL.

The CDR3 loop is CASSVMASSYNEQFF. CDR3 DNA sequence: TGTGCCAGCAGTGTTATGGCGAGCTCCTACAATGAGCAGTTCTTC. The chain couples TRBV6-1 to TRBJ2-1; the D is unclear. This CDR3 has 15 amino acids. V was shortened by 4 bases and J by 0 bases, with 10 bases between the two germline ends. The germline CDR1 and CDR2 sequences are MNHNS and SASEGT.

This clone appeared a single time. The V call is TRBV10-3, the J call TRBJ1-1; TRBD1 is a possible D gene (6 bases). The V and J ends lost 0 bases and 4 bases respectively, with 9 bases between them. CDR1 ENHRY and CDR2 SYGVKD come from the germline V gene. The CDR3 is 14 amino acids. The CDR3 spells CAISESGGGTEAFF. CDR3 DNA sequence: TGTGCCATCAGTGAGTCTGGAGGGGGCACTGAAGCTTTCTTT.

The chain joins TRBV2 to TRBJ1-2; the D is unclear. V gave up 3 bases and J gave up 4 bases, with 0 bases separating them. CDR1 is SNHLY, CDR2 FYNNEI, per germline. The CDR3 contains 10 residues. DNA of the CDR3: TGTGCCAGCAGTGACTATGGCTACACCTTC. It encodes CASSDYGYTF.

The rearrangement links TRBV7-6 to TRBJ2-7, with TRBD1 matching over 7 bases. The V gene end was trimmed by 4 bases and the J gene end by 3 bases; junction bases not matched to a gene: 6. Germline CDR1 reads SGHVS; CDR2 reads FNYEAQ. The CDR3 is 14 amino acids. Here the CDR3 DNA reads TGTGCCAGCAGCTACCGGGACAGTAGCTACGAGCAGTACTTC. Residues: CASSYRDSSYEQYF.

The V gene is TRBV28, the J gene TRBJ2-7, with D possibly TRBD1 on 5 matching bases. The CDR3 is made up of 13 amino acids. The V and J ends lost 8 bases and 3 bases respectively, with 14 bases between them. Germline CDR1 and CDR2: MDHEN and SYDVKM. In DNA, the CDR3 is TGTGCCAGCGAGAGTGGGGCTCACTACGAGCAGTACTTC. Protein: CASESGAHYEQYF.

The chain combines TRBV11-2 with TRBJ2-7, with TRBD1 matching over 8 bases. The CDR3 contains 14 residues. J lost 2 bases, V lost 5 bases, and 5 bases had no gene match. Looked up from germline, CDR1 is SGHAT and CDR2 is FQNNGV. CDR3 DNA sequence: TGTGCCAGCAGCCGTTGGGACAGGCCCTACGAGCAGTACTTC. Translation gives CASSRWDRPYEQYF.

The chain combines TRBV9 with TRBJ2-7; TRBD1 aligns across 7 bases. The CDR3 contains 16 residues. Trimming took 1 base from V and 0 from J; bases not matched to a gene: 7. The germline CDR1 and CDR2 sequences are SGDLS and YYNGEE. CDR3 protein: CASSVSPRTGSYEQYF. DNA for the CDR3: TGTGCCAGCAGCGTATCTCCCCGGACAGGCTCCTACGAGCAGTACTTC.

Here the CDR3 reads CASSIGSGHVDTQYF. In nucleotides, the CDR3 is TGTGCCAGTAGTATAGGGTCAGGGCATGTGGATACGCAGTATTTT. The chain couples TRBV19 to TRBJ2-3, with D maybe TRBD1 (5 bases). This CDR3 region has 15 residues. V was cut by 1 base and J by 6 bases, with 14 bases left in between. Germline V gene data show CDR1 as LNHDA and CDR2 as SQIVND (reference sequence). Full variable domain (remainder filled in from reference TRBV19 and TRBJ2-3): DGGITQSPKYLFRKEGQNVTLSCEQNLNHDAMYWYRQDPGQGLRLIYYSQIVNDFQKGDIAEGYSVSREKKESFPLTVTSAQKNPTAFYLCASSIGSGHVDTQYFGPGTRLTVL.

This clone appeared a single time. The V gene is TRBV7-3, the J gene TRBJ2-1, with 9 bases matching TRBD2. V trimming: 5 bases; J trimming: 11 bases; junction bases outside the gene matches: 4. The CDR3 extends over 12 amino acids. Germline-derived CDR1 and CDR2 are SGHTA and FQGTGA. The CDR3 DNA follows: TGTGCCAGCAGCCCGGCGGGGGGGCAGCAGTTCTTC. Protein product: CASSPAGGQQFF.

This chain uses TRBV4-1 with TRBJ2-2; perhaps TRBD1 as D (6 bases). V was pared by 0 bases and J by 5 bases, with 7 bases between. The CDR3 contains 14 residues. Germline CDR1 MGHRA, CDR2 YSYEKL. The CDR3 sequence is CASSQEGGTGELFF. Written as DNA, the CDR3 is TGCGCCAGCAGCCAAGAAGGGGGTACCGGGGAGCTGTTTTTT.

V gene TRBV27 combines with J gene TRBJ1-1; D is unclear. CDR1 is MNHEY and CDR2 is SMNVEV in the germline V gene (reference sequence). This CDR3 contains 15 residues. V dropped 7 bases and J dropped 1 base, with 16 bases sitting between them. CDR3 amino acids: CASTPTRVGNTEAFF. The DNA of the CDR3 is TGTGCCAGCACCCCAACACGGGTGGGGAACACTGAAGCTTTCTTT.

V and J are TRBV9 and TRBJ2-7, with no clear D. V was shortened by 0 bases and J by 5 bases, with 15 bases between the two germline ends. Germline values: CDR1 SGDLS, CDR2 YYNGEE. This CDR3 contains 15 residues. CDR3 coding DNA: TGTGCCAGCAGCGTAGGTAGGGCGGCCGGCCACGAGCAGTACTTC. Translated: CASSVGRAAGHEQYF.

V usage is TRBV7-2 and J usage is TRBJ2-4; D remains unclear. CDR3 length: 11 residues. V shed 0 bases and J shed 10 bases, with 4 bases lying between them. Looked up from germline, CDR1 is SGHTA and CDR2 is FQGNSA. CDR3: CASSLASIQYF. The CDR3 DNA reads as TGTGCCAGCAGCTTAGCATCTATTCAGTACTTC.

This chain connects TRBV18 to TRBJ2-1; D call uncertain. Between the trimmed V and J ends, which lost 0 bases and 2 bases, there was a span of 5 bases. This CDR3 spans 14 amino acids. The V gene's germline CDR1 is KGHSH and CDR2 LQKENI. Here the CDR3 DNA reads TGTGCCAGCTCACCACCGCAACCCTACAATGAGCAGTTCTTC. Encoded protein: CASSPPQPYNEQFF.

This clone was seen only once. The chain links TRBV9 to TRBJ2-7; TRBD1 agrees at 12 bases. CDR1 is SGDLS, CDR2 YYNGEE, per germline. This CDR3 spans 17 amino acids. Trimming took 0 bases from V and 4 from J; bases not matched to a gene: 8. In DNA, the CDR3 is TGTGCCAGCAGCGTAGGCCACGGGACAGGGGGCTTTTACGAGCAGTACTTC. Translated: CASSVGHGTGGFYEQYF. The full variable domain, completed using reference TRBV9 and TRBJ2-7, is DSGVTQTPKHLITATGQRVTLRCSPRSGDLSVYWYQQSLDQGLQFLIQYYNGEERAKGNILERFSAQQFPDLHSELNLSSLELGDSALYFCASSVGHGTGGFYEQYFGPGTRLTVT.

The rearrangement links TRBV6-5 to TRBJ1-2; D unclear. The germline gives CDR1 MNHEY, CDR2 SVGAGI. The V end lost 2 bases, the J end lost 7 bases, and 8 bases lay between the germline ends. CDR3 length: 12 amino acids. DNA of the CDR3: TGTGCCAGCAGTTACGGTGTGGGTGGCTACACCTTC. As protein: CASSYGVGGYTF.

This sequence joins TRBV6-1 and TRBJ2-3; D not resolved. The CDR3 is 14 residues long. Germline V lookup: CDR1 MNHNS, CDR2 SASEGT. Trimming took 6 bases from V and 1 from J, leaving 11 bases between them. The CDR3 coding sequence is TGTGCCAGCAGAATAAGATGGGGCACAGATACGCAGTATTTT. Translating it yields CASRIRWGTDTQYF.

The rearrangement links TRBV29-1 to TRBJ2-7; a weak D match, TRBD2 (6 bases). Trimming pared 5 bases from V and 6 bases from J, leaving 14 bases between. Germline-derived CDR1 and CDR2 are SQVTM and ANQGSEA. This CDR3 comprises 12 residues. Here the CDR3 DNA reads TGCAGCGTTCTTTCCGGGGAGGTCGAGCAGTACTTC. Its translation: CSVLSGEVEQYF.

The chain links TRBV9 to TRBJ2-3; the match to TRBD2 covers 9 bases. Germline CDR1 SGDLS, CDR2 YYNGEE. J lost 2 bases, V lost 0 bases, and 4 bases had no gene match. The CDR3 consists of 16 residues. The CDR3 reads CASSVVASGTTDTQYF. The CDR3 nucleotides read TGTGCCAGCAGCGTAGTGGCTAGCGGGACCACAGATACGCAGTATTTT.

CDR3 in amino acids: CASSSSPTGEQFF. The CDR3 DNA is TGTGCCAGCAGCTCATCCCCCACGGGTGAGCAGTTCTTC. The gene calls are TRBV7-8 and TRBJ2-1; D ambiguous. This CDR3 spans 13 amino acids. V was clipped by 4 bases and J by 9 bases, with 13 bases between them. The germline V gene encodes CDR1 SGHVS and CDR2 FQNEAQ. Complete variable domain (other parts from reference TRBV7-8 and TRBJ2-1): GAGVSQSPRYKVAKRGQDVALRCDPISGHVSLFWYQQALGQGPEFLTYFQNEAQLDKSGLPSDRFFAERPEGSVSTLKIQRTQQEDSAVYLCASSSSPTGEQFFGPGTRLTVL.